This entry is about one T cell receptor (beta chain). As to time point: patch test 3, about 24 weeks after DPC sensitization. Described treatment: therapeutic diphenylcyclopropenone sensitization with weekly scalp DPC. The data were taken from a study of human T cells and chemical hapten exposure. Germline CDR1 and CDR2: SGHVS and FNYEAQ. V lost 1 base to trimming and J lost 8 bases; unmatched junction nucleotides: 10. CDR3 length: 15 amino acids. Attachment of unique molecular identifiers to individual cDNA molecules was performed in the library. One entry per CDR3 protein, called by TCRdb with MiXCR from the RACE reads. The repertoire has roughly 60,000 distinct CDR3 sequences, 9.5% to 15% of them found once; the top ten carry around 2.4%.

Material: whole blood, obtained in connection with sensitization to the hapten diphenylcyclopropenone (DPC). The clonotype comes from a man aged 30 to 45 with alopecia areata. Some clones in this sample may be carry-over from other donors' samples. The rearrangement uses TRBV7-6 and TRBJ1-1; TRBD1 matches 7 bases. CDR3 bases: TGTGCCAGCAGCTTAGATCCAGGGGGAAGAGGGGAAGCTTTCTTT. Encoded protein: CASSLDPGGRGEAFF.